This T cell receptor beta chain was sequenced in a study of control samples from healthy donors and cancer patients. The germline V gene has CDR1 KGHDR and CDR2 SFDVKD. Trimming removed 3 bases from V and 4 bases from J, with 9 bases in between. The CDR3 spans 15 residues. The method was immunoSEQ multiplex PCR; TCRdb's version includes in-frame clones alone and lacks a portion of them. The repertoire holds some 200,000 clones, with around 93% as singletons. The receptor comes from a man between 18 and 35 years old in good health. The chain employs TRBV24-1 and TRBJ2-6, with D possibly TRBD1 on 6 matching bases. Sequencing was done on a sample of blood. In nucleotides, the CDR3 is TGTGCCACCAGTGATCCAGGGGACGGGGCCAACGTCCTGACTTTC. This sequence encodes CATSDPGDGANVLTF.